This T cell receptor (beta chain) stems from a study of cytomegalovirus exposure and HLA in healthy donors. Findings of the study overall: Across donors, sequencing depth was assumed by presence/absence analyses to be roughly uniform. Later on, an analysis found that several of the most significant clusters appeared to be linked to common viral pathogens, which included parvovirus B19.

Germline V lookup: CDR1 SGHTA, CDR2 FQGNSA. The CDR3 totals 11 residues. The germline V and J ends were trimmed by 1 base and 15 bases, with 10 bases remaining between them. This clone appeared a single time. Its antigen is unidentified. This PCR relied on a set of 60 Vbeta primers and 13 Jbeta primers. Clones were read by immunoSEQ multiplex PCR, and TCRdb kept only the in-frame ones, dropping some. The table has roughly 150,000 clones, over 70% seen once; the top ten hold around 6.2%. The TCR sequence derives from a man aged 25 to 40 in good health and CMV-seropositive. The chain uses TRBV7-2 and TRBJ2-1, with D hard to call. The material sequenced was PBMCs. DNA for the CDR3: TGTGCCAGCAGCTTAGTTGCACAATGGTTCTTC. Translated, it gives CASSLVAQWFF.